This TCR beta chain was retrieved from a study of CD8+ T cells in alopecia areata. The wider study: Treated patients took oral tofacitinib at 5 to 10 mg twice daily.

cDNA reverse transcribed from extracted RNA served as the sequencing template. The data were produced by immunoSEQ multiplex PCR, yet TCRdb's version contains in-frame clones alone and is incomplete. The sample yields approximately 100,000 clones, roughly 47% seen once. V lost 5 bases and J 4 bases, leaving 0 bases between the germline ends. Germline CDR1 and CDR2: MDHEN and SYDVKM. The CDR3 covers 11 residues. The source of this sequence is a human donor with alopecia areata. The sequenced sample was CD4+ T cells sorted from blood. This sequence joins TRBV28 and TRBJ2-6; D gene unclear. The CDR3 DNA sequence: TGTGCCAGCAGTGGGGCCAACGTCCTGACTTTC. Translated: CASSGANVLTF.